The present entry profiles one T cell receptor beta chain with its context. Some clones are missing from TCRdb's copy, which holds only in-frame ones; the method was immunoSEQ multiplex PCR. The sample holds about 41,000 clones, roughly 90% seen once. The data belong to a study of T cell changes during pregnancy in multiple sclerosis. In germline, CDR1 is MNHEY, CDR2 SVGAGI. The length of the CDR3 is 14 residues. Trimming stripped 0 bases from V and 5 bases from J, with 10 bases between. The sequence was collected from a female donor with multiple sclerosis, enrolled in a pregnancy study. The starting material was CD8+ T cells from peripheral blood mononuclear cells, obtained in the third trimester of pregnancy. The chain recombines TRBV6-5 with TRBJ2-5; unclear D gene. The CDR3, as DNA: TGTGCCAGCAGTTACTCGTCTAGGTCGGAGACCCAGTACTTC. It encodes CASSYSSRSETQYF.